These 15 T cell receptor beta chains were all obtained from the same sample, sequenced in a study of shared clonotypes between healthy human individuals. Generated by immunoSEQ multiplex PCR, the TCRdb table keeps only in-frame clones and is missing some. The sample lists a few hundred thousand clones; just over 65% were seen once. Sequences were obtained from memory CD4+ T cells sorted from blood. The subset is: CD45RA-negative fraction. These receptors were taken from a man aged 25 to 40 in good health.

This clone was counted at least ten times. V usage is TRBV4-3 and J usage is TRBJ2-5; no firm D call. The V end lost 1 base, the J end lost 5 bases, and 8 bases lay between the germline ends. The CDR3 extends over 13 amino acids. The germline CDR1 and CDR2 sequences are LGHNA and YSLEER. The CDR3 DNA is TGCGCCAGCAGCCAAGTTGACGGGGAGACCCAGTACTTC. This gives the protein CASSQVDGETQYF.

The J gene is TRBJ1-5, the V gene TRBV7-8; weak D call: TRBD1 (5 bases). There are 15 residues in the CDR3. Trimming cost V 5 bases and J 0 bases, with 11 bases left between them. Per the germline V gene, CDR1 is SGHVS and CDR2 is FQNEAQ. The CDR3 DNA follows: TGTGCCAGCAGCCCCCGAGGGACTAGCAATCAGCCCCAGCATTTT. This sequence encodes CASSPRGTSNQPQHF.

This sequence joins TRBV10-1 and TRBJ2-2; D call uncertain. The CDR3 extends over 14 amino acids. Germline V gene sequence: CDR1 WNHNN, CDR2 SYGVQD (reference sequence). V dropped 6 bases and J dropped 2 bases, with 10 bases sitting between them. DNA of the CDR3: TGCGCCAGCAGCAAAAGAGCCAACACCGGGGAGCTGTTTTTT. Amino acid sequence: CASSKRANTGELFF.

This clone was observed a handful of times. V gene TRBV5-4 combines with J gene TRBJ2-1; 9 nucleotides match TRBD1. Germline assignment: CDR1 SGHNT and CDR2 YYREEE (reference sequence). V lost 0 bases, J lost 8 bases, and 3 bases stayed unmatched. The CDR3 consists of 14 residues. The CDR3 coding sequence is TGTGCCAGCAGCTTGGACAGGGGGCCGCATGAGCAGTTCTTC. This sequence encodes CASSLDRGPHEQFF. The entire variable domain, with the rest obtained from reference TRBV5-4 and TRBJ2-1, is as follows: ETGVTQSPTHLIKTRGQQVTLRCSSQSGHNTVSWYQQALGQGPQFIFQYYREEENGRGNFPPRFSGLQFPNYSSELNVNALELDDSALYLCASSLDRGPHEQFFGPGTRLTVL.

V and J are TRBV27 and TRBJ2-2; 7 positions agree with TRBD2. The V gene end was trimmed by 5 bases and the J gene end by 4 bases; junction bases not matched to a gene: 28. The CDR3 loop spans 22 amino acids. The V gene's germline CDR1 is MNHEY and CDR2 SMNVEV (reference sequence). The CDR3 protein is CASSPIPGRTGGFGVFTGELFF. Here the CDR3 DNA reads TGTGCCAGCAGTCCTATCCCGGGGCGGACGGGGGGATTTGGGGTTTTCACCGGGGAGCTGTTTTTT.

A single count supports this clone. A far larger clone lies a single base away; this is likely a read error. The sample carries other DNA sequences with the same CDR3. The gene calls are TRBV6-5 and TRBJ2-3; D is possibly TRBD1 (5 bases). CDR1 MNHEY and CDR2 SVGAGI come from the germline V gene. The CDR3 totals 14 residues. The DNA for the CDR3 is TGCGCCAGCAGTTCCATAATCGCAGGGGATACGCAGTATTTT. The encoded protein is CASSSIIAGDTQYF.

The CDR3 bases are TGCAGCGCAAAAGATCCCGGGACAGCCTCCTACAATGAGCAGTTCTTC. Protein: CSAKDPGTASYNEQFF. The chain has TRBV29-1 and TRBJ2-1; 7 nucleotides line up with TRBD1. The junction had 12 bases not matched to a gene; V was cut back by 7 bases and J by 0 bases. The CDR3 consists of 16 residues. The germline gives CDR1 SQVTM, CDR2 ANQGSEA.

The genes are TRBV7-8 and TRBJ2-5; D call uncertain. This CDR3 contains 12 residues. The germline gives CDR1 SGHVS, CDR2 FQNEAQ. V was pared by 5 bases and J by 1 base, with 5 bases between. The CDR3 spells CASSRVQETQYF. Written as DNA, the CDR3 is TGTGCCAGCAGCCGGGTCCAAGAGACCCAGTACTTC. Drawing the rest from reference TRBV7-8 and TRBJ2-5, the complete variable domain is GAGVSQSPRYKVAKRGQDVALRCDPISGHVSLFWYQQALGQGPEFLTYFQNEAQLDKSGLPSDRFFAERPEGSVSTLKIQRTQQEDSAVYLCASSRVQETQYFGPGTRLLVL.

The J gene is TRBJ1-1, the V gene TRBV10-3, with D possibly being TRBD1 (5 bases). In germline, CDR1 is ENHRY, CDR2 SYGVKD. There are 13 residues in the CDR3. V lost 4 bases, J lost 3 bases, and 9 bases lay in between. The CDR3: CAISGGTYTEAFF. DNA for the CDR3: TGTGCCATCAGTGGCGGGACTTACACTGAAGCTTTCTTT.

This clone was picked up one time. The chain combines TRBV18 with TRBJ2-1, with a weak D call TRBD2 (6 bases). V was shortened by 4 bases and J by 2 bases, with 18 bases between the two germline ends. Germline V gene sequence: CDR1 KGHSH, CDR2 LQKENI. The CDR3 is made up of 17 amino acids. CDR3 region: CASSLAFGGPPYNEQFF. The CDR3 DNA sequence: TGTGCCAGCTCACTTGCTTTCGGAGGGCCCCCCTACAATGAGCAGTTCTTC.

The chain employs TRBV5-1 and TRBJ2-7; the D call may be TRBD1 or TRBD2 (5 bases each). The length of the CDR3 is 16 residues. The V end was cut by 4 bases, the J end by 3 bases, with 20 bases between. Germline V gene sequence: CDR1 SGHRS, CDR2 YFSETQ. The DNA for the CDR3 is TGCGCCAGCAGCGCCCGCGGTGGGGGTTACGACTACGAGCAGTACTTC. It encodes CASSARGGGYDYEQYF.

The V gene is TRBV7-2, the J gene TRBJ1-4; D may be TRBD1 (5 bases). V was clipped by 3 bases and J by 7 bases, with 9 bases between them. This CDR3 region has 13 residues. Per germline, CDR1 SGHTA and CDR2 FQGNSA. The DNA of the CDR3 is TGTGCCAGCAGCTTGAGGAGGGGTGAAAAACTGTTTTTT. Protein: CASSLRRGEKLFF.

This rearrangement joins TRBV19 to TRBJ1-1, with 7 bases fitting TRBD1. This CDR3 is built from 15 residues. Per the germline V gene, CDR1 is LNHDA and CDR2 is SQIVND (reference sequence). V trimming: 4 bases; J trimming: 0 bases; junction bases outside the gene matches: 5. The CDR3 loop is CASSKQGNMNTEAFF. The CDR3 DNA reads TGTGCCAGTAGTAAACAGGGGAACATGAACACTGAAGCTTTCTTT.

This clone has a handful of counts. This chain connects TRBV18 to TRBJ2-7; TRBD1 is a possible D gene (5 bases). With 3 bases removed from V and 4 bases from J, the gap between germline ends came to 16 bases. CDR1 is KGHSH, CDR2 LQKENI, per germline. CDR3 length: 15 residues. CDR3 in DNA: TGTGCCAGCTCACCGCGACAGACAGCTTTGTACGAGCAGTACTTC. Protein product: CASSPRQTALYEQYF.

This clone came up once. The chain is built from TRBV4-2 and TRBJ2-2; a possible D gene is TRBD2 (5 bases). V lost 0 bases and J 1 base, leaving 9 bases between the germline ends. Germline loops: CDR1 LGHNA, CDR2 YNFKEQ. The CDR3 runs to 16 residues. The CDR3 DNA reads TGTGCCAGCAGCCAAGAGGCCAGCGGGAACACCGGGGAGCTGTTTTTT. Amino acid sequence: CASSQEASGNTGELFF.